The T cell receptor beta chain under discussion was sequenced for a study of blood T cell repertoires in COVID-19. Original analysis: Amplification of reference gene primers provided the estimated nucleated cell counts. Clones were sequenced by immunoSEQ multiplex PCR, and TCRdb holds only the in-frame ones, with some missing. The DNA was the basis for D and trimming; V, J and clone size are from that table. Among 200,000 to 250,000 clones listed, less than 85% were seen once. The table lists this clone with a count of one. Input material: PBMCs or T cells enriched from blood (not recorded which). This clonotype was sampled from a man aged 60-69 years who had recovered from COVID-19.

CDR3 residues: CASSPGVDSNQPQHF. For the CDR3, the DNA is TGTGCCAGCTCCCCCGGGGTGGATAGCAATCAGCCCCAGCATTTT. The chain uses TRBV6-5 and TRBJ1-5, with D unresolved. From germline, CDR1 is MNHEY and CDR2 SVGAGI. The germline V and J ends were trimmed by 8 bases and 0 bases, with 14 bases remaining between them. The CDR3 has 15 amino acids.